Listed below are T cell receptor beta chains from one sample, sequenced in a study of memory CD4+ T cells and cytomegalovirus serostatus. This table comes from immunoSEQ multiplex PCR, and its TCRdb copy is limited to in-frame clones, with some not included. The data contain roughly 40,000 clones, 70% to 80% of them singletons. The sequenced material came from memory CD4+ T cells from blood. Receptors were obtained from an adult in good health and CMV-seronegative. CDR3s include the opening cysteine and the closing phenylalanine or tryptophan. The D gene is left open where the match is weak. Expanded clones are given a class, and other clones once, few, many or no size at all.

j_call,clone_size,d_call,v_call,cdr3_aa,cdr3_nt
TRBJ2-5,NA,NA,TRBV18,CASSPKQETQYF,TGTGCCAGCTCACCTAAACAAGAGACCCAGTACTTC
TRBJ2-3,NA,NA,TRBV18,CASSPGGPSTDTQYF,TGTGCCAGCTCACCTGGGGGGCCTAGCACAGATACGCAGTATTTT
TRBJ2-1,once,TRBD2,TRBV29-1,CSVGGAGAKVNEQFF,TGCAGCGTTGGAGGAGCGGGAGCCAAAGTCAATGAGCAGTTCTTC
TRBJ2-7,NA,TRBD2,TRBV5-1,CASSPMGLAGGPPPYEQYF,TGCGCCAGCAGCCCGATGGGACTAGCGGGAGGGCCTCCGCCTTACGAGCAGTACTTC
TRBJ2-3,NA,NA,TRBV14,CASSQDGAVDTQYF,TGTGCCAGCAGCCAAGATGGGGCGGTAGATACGCAGTATTTT
TRBJ1-1,NA,NA,TRBV19,CASTILGRGTEAFF,TGTGCCAGCACTATCTTGGGTCGGGGCACTGAAGCTTTCTTT
TRBJ2-5,once,NA,TRBV14,CASSQPIASETQYF,TGTGCCAGCAGCCAGCCAATAGCATCTGAGACCCAGTACTTC
TRBJ2-1,once,TRBD2,TRBV11-3,CASSPGLAGSRNEQFF,TGTGCCAGCAGCCCCGGACTAGCGGGCTCACGGAATGAGCAGTTCTTC
TRBJ1-2,NA,NA,TRBV27,CASSSRDSRGGYTF,TGTGCCAGCAGTTCCCGGGACTCCCGAGGGGGCTACACCTTC
TRBJ1-2,NA,NA,TRBV2,CASSAGTDYGYTF,TGTGCCAGCAGCGCCGGGACGGACTATGGCTACACCTTC
TRBJ1-2,NA,NA,TRBV12-5,CASTEAGRPHGYTF,TGCGCTAGTACGGAGGCAGGGCGGCCTCACGGCTACACCTTC
TRBJ1-1,medium-sized,NA,TRBV4-2,CASSQVGQGITEAFF,TGTGCCAGCAGCCAAGTTGGGCAGGGGATCACTGAAGCTTTCTTT
TRBJ2-2,NA,TRBD1,TRBV12-5,CASGARGTGNTGELFF,TGTGCTAGTGGTGCCAGAGGGACAGGGAACACCGGGGAGCTGTTTTTT